Listed below are T cell receptor beta chains from one sample, sequenced in a study of T cells after yellow fever vaccination. TCRdb ran MiXCR on the 5' RACE reads and lists one entry per CDR3 protein. The repertoire includes about 630,000 distinct CDR3 sequences, about 12% of them detected once, and just under 15% sits in the top ten. This material consisted of PBMCs, taken on the day of the yellow fever booster vaccination. The receptor source for this set is a man between 25 and 39 years old who received the YFV17D yellow fever vaccine. CDR3s include the opening cysteine and the closing phenylalanine or tryptophan. A D gene is named only where the DNA matches it firmly. Clone size is given for some rows only: seen once, a few or many times, or a class if the clone is expanded.

TRBV11-2	TRBJ2-5	TRBD2	.	CASNLAGEFETQYF	TGTGCCAGCAACCTAGCGGGAGAGTTTGAGACCCAGTACTTC
TRBV20-1	TRBJ2-7	.	.	CSARVRHGVYEQYF	TGCAGTGCTAGAGTTCGGCACGGGGTCTACGAGCAGTACTTC
TRBV29-1	TRBJ1-1	TRBD1	.	CTTGQGNTEAFF	TGCACGACGGGACAGGGAAACACTGAAGCTTTCTTT
TRBV9	TRBJ2-7	.	few	CASSATPTSSYEQYF	TGTGCCAGCAGCGCGACGCCGACTAGCTCCTACGAGCAGTACTTC
TRBV29-1	TRBJ1-5	.	.	CSAHGGGDQPQHF	TGCAGCGCCCATGGGGGCGGGGATCAGCCCCAGCATTTT
TRBV18	TRBJ1-1	.	.	CASSLLGAADTEAFF	TGTGCCAGCTCACTGCTGGGGGCCGCCGACACTGAAGCTTTCTTT
TRBV20-1	TRBJ1-5	TRBD1	many	CSARDLSGTGSQPQHF	TGCAGTGCTAGAGATTTATCCGGGACAGGAAGTCAGCCCCAGCATTTT
TRBV25-1	TRBJ2-3	TRBD2	once	CASRAGGPPRTDTQYF	TGTGCCAGCAGGGCGGGAGGGCCTCCCCGCACAGATACGCAGTATTTT
TRBV9	TRBJ2-3	.	.	CASTDGANTDTQYF	TGTGCCAGCACCGACGGGGCTAACACAGATACGCAGTATTTT
TRBV2	TRBJ2-7	.	many	CASSLPDSYEQYF	TGTGCCAGCAGTCTCCCTGACTCCTACGAGCAGTACTTC
TRBV19	TRBJ2-5	TRBD1	many	CASSIFQGAETQYF	TGTGCCAGTAGTATATTCCAGGGGGCAGAGACCCAGTACTTC
TRBV20-1	TRBJ2-1	TRBD2	few	CSARDPSGMGNEQFF	TGCAGTGCTAGAGACCCTAGCGGGATGGGCAATGAGCAGTTCTTC
TRBV19	TRBJ2-1	TRBD2	.	CASSILTASGRVNEQFF	TGTGCCAGTAGTATACTGACAGCCAGCGGGAGAGTCAATGAGCAGTTCTTC
TRBV2	TRBJ2-3	.	.	CASRTSGIRTDTQYF	TGTGCCAGCAGGACCTCGGGCATTCGCACAGATACGCAGTATTTT
TRBV7-2	TRBJ2-3	.	few	CASSPQWSRTDTQYF	TGTGCCAGCAGCCCCCAATGGTCTCGCACAGATACGCAGTATTTT
TRBV5-5	TRBJ1-4	.	few	CASSFSSGQGSEKLFF	TGTGCCAGCAGCTTTTCGTCGGGGCAGGGGAGTGAAAAACTGTTTTTT
TRBV12-3/TRBV12-4	TRBJ2-7	.	few	CASSEGPGGNYEQYF	TGTGCCAGCAGCGAGGGTCCCGGAGGGAACTACGAGCAGTACTTC
TRBV20-1	TRBJ2-2	TRBD2	.	CSASGLAGDTGELFF	TGCAGTGCAAGCGGACTAGCGGGAGACACCGGGGAGCTGTTTTTT